Shown below are 26 T cell receptor beta chains from a single sample sequenced in a study of regulatory T cells in long-lasting Graves disease. Arm-PCR of CDR3 regions and iRepertoire HTBI primers were the basis on which TCR beta libraries were built. Using its own MiXCR run on the multiplex PCR reads, TCRdb lists one record per CDR3 protein. The profile shows more than 300,000 distinct CDR3 sequences, 16% of them singletons. Time point described: newly diagnosed GD, antithyroid drugs for less than 3 months. PBMC-derived RNA was used for the TCR library. In addition, the sample was reused for a study of T cells in Graves' hyperthyroidism and ophthalmopathy.

The source material was peripheral blood mononuclear cells (PBMCs), sampled at new diagnosis, from a patient treated with antithyroid drugs. These receptor sequences come from a woman younger than 30 with Graves disease.

This clonotype was picked up many times. This chain uses TRBV30 with TRBJ1-1; weak D call: TRBD1 (6 bases). CDR3 size: 13 residues. The V end lost 1 base, the J end lost 7 bases, and 13 bases lay between the germline ends. Germline CDR1 reads GTSNPN; CDR2 reads SVGIG (reference sequence). CDR3 DNA sequence: TGTGCCTGGAGTGGTATCAGGGACAATGAAGCTTTCTTT. This translates into CAWSGIRDNEAFF.

This clonotype was counted at least ten times. The chain couples TRBV20-1 to TRBJ2-3; 7 bases agree with TRBD1. This CDR3 has 14 residues. Germline lookup yields CDR1 DFQATT and CDR2 SNEGSKA (reference sequence). The V segment lost 4 bases and the J segment 2 bases; nucleotides outside the gene matches: 6. CDR3 sequence reads: CSATGTASTDTQYF. The CDR3 bases are TGCAGTGCTACGGGGACAGCCTCCACAGATACGCAGTATTTT.

The sample holds many counts of this clonotype. The chain joins TRBV12-3 or TRBV12-4 to TRBJ1-1, with a weak D call TRBD1 (6 bases). The length of the CDR3 is 13 residues. The CDR3 DNA reads TGTTCCAACACAGGGTCTGGGGACACTGAAGCTTTCTTT. Amino acid sequence: CSNTGSGDTEAFF.

This clonotype has a count of ten or more. This sequence joins TRBV28 and TRBJ2-7; unclear D gene. Per germline, CDR1 MDHEN and CDR2 SYDVKM. The CDR3 spans 14 residues. V was clipped by 4 bases and J by 2 bases, with 12 bases between them. CDR3 DNA sequence: TGTGCCAGCAGTTCCGGTCAGCCACCCTACGAGCAGTACTTC. This encodes CASSSGQPPYEQYF.

This clonotype was seen at least ten times. The rearrangement links TRBV24-1 to TRBJ2-1; 7 bases map to TRBD1. Germline CDR1 KGHDR, CDR2 SFDVKD. The CDR3 runs 19 residues. V lost 4 bases to trimming and J lost 6 bases; unmatched junction nucleotides: 20. The CDR3 coding sequence is TGTGCCACCAGTGACCCAGATAGGGGCCTCAGGGGGTCAGGCAATGAGCAGTTCTTC. This sequence encodes CATSDPDRGLRGSGNEQFF.

The rearrangement links TRBV7-8 to TRBJ2-5, with a weak D call TRBD1 (5 bases). V was pared by 4 bases and J by 5 bases, with 17 bases between. CDR3 length: 15 amino acids. From germline, CDR1 is SGHVS and CDR2 FQNEAQ. CDR3 sequence (DNA): TGTGCCAGCAGCTGGGGCGGTCGGATCCGGGAGACCCAGTACTTC. This codes for CASSWGGRIRETQYF.

As to this clonotype: A much larger clone differs by one base, so this may be a read error. This chain connects TRBV2 to TRBJ2-1; D possibly corresponds to TRBD2 (5 bases). The germline V gene has CDR1 SNHLY and CDR2 FYNNEI. This CDR3 has 13 amino acids. CDR3 DNA: TGTGCCAGCAGTTTACTAGGGATCAATAAGCAGTTCTTC. Its translation: CASSLLGINKQFF.

This clonotype was counted a few times. The chain uses TRBV7-9 and TRBJ2-7, with 13 bases that match TRBD2. The CDR3 runs to 16 residues. V was pared by 1 base and J by 2 bases, with 2 bases of the junction left unmatched. The germline gives CDR1 SEHNR, CDR2 FQNEAQ (reference sequence). The CDR3 sequence is CASSLGGLAGPYEQYF. DNA of the CDR3: TGTGCCAGCAGCTTAGGGGGACTAGCGGGACCCTACGAGCAGTACTTC.

This clonotype was seen a handful of times. V and J are TRBV20-1 and TRBJ1-6; a weak D match, TRBD1 (5 bases). V shed 3 bases and J shed 7 bases, with 16 bases lying between them. Looked up from germline, CDR1 is DFQATT and CDR2 is SNEGSKA (reference sequence). This CDR3 is built from 15 residues. The CDR3 nucleotides read TGCAGTGCTAGGCGAGGGCAGGGTGTGAATTCACCCCTCCACTTT. The encoded protein is CSARRGQGVNSPLHF.

The chain links TRBV6-5 to TRBJ2-7; possible D gene TRBD2, 5 bases. CDR1 and CDR2 (germline): MNHEY, SVGAGI. Between the trimmed V and J ends, which lost 0 bases and 5 bases, there was a span of 11 bases. This CDR3 is built from 14 residues. CDR3 region: CASSYSRTRHEQYF. DNA for the CDR3: TGTGCCAGCAGTTACTCGAGAACTAGGCACGAGCAGTACTTC.

Of note for this clonotype: This probably arose from a read error, given a far larger clone one base away. This chain joins TRBV11-2 and TRBJ2-5; no firm D call. CDR1 and CDR2 from the germline V gene are SGHAT and FQNNGV. This CDR3 contains 11 residues. This chain's CDR3 is CASSLVNEQLF. In nucleotides, the CDR3 is TGTGCCAGCAGCTTAGTCAATGAGCAGCTCTTC.

The V gene is TRBV20-1, the J gene TRBJ1-1; D not resolved. The germline V gene encodes CDR1 DFQATT and CDR2 SNEGSKA (reference sequence). V was pared by 3 bases and J by 1 base, with 12 bases between. The CDR3 is made up of 14 amino acids. CDR3 residues: CSARGRTGNTEAFF. In DNA, the CDR3 is TGCAGTGCTAGGGGTAGGACGGGGAACACTGAAGCTTTCTTT.

This clonotype came up once. The rearrangement joins TRBV7-2 to TRBJ2-1; TRBD1 or TRBD2 may be the D gene (5 bases each). Germline CDR1 is SGHTA and CDR2 is FQGNSA. The V end lost 0 bases, the J end lost 2 bases, and 8 bases lay between the germline ends. This CDR3 region has 15 residues. The DNA for the CDR3 is TGTGCCAGCAGCTTAGCCGGGACCACCTACAATGAGCAGTTCTTC. Its protein product is CASSLAGTTYNEQFF.

This clonotype appeared many times. This rearrangement joins TRBV20-1 to TRBJ1-1; D is possibly TRBD1 (5 bases). Germline CDR1 DFQATT, CDR2 SNEGSKA (reference sequence). V lost 4 bases and J lost 0, with 15 bases in between. The CDR3 covers 15 residues. The CDR3 region is CSAMPRGTVNTEAFF. For the CDR3, the DNA is TGCAGTGCTATGCCGAGAGGGACGGTGAACACTGAAGCTTTCTTT.

Notes on this clonotype: A single base separates this from a much larger clone, so it may be a read error. The rearrangement uses TRBV2 and TRBJ1-1, with 12 bases aligning to TRBD1. Germline CDR1 reads SNHLY; CDR2 reads FYNNEI. The CDR3 runs 16 residues. V lost 6 bases, J lost 0 bases, and 5 bases stayed unmatched. The CDR3 coding sequence is TGTGCCAGCAGGCCCGGGACAGGGGGCATGAACACTGAAGCTTTCTTT. Translating gives CASRPGTGGMNTEAFF. Full variable domain (outside the CDR3, taken from reference TRBV2 and TRBJ1-1): EPEVTQTPSHQVTQMGQEVILRCVPISNHLYFYWYRQILGQKVEFLVSFYNNEISEKSEIFDDQFSVERPDGSNFTLKIRSTKLEDSAMYFCASRPGTGGMNTEAFFGQGTRLTVV.

In its sample, this clonotype was seen many times. This CDR3 is CASSFRTGMETQYF. The CDR3 DNA follows: TGTGCCAGCAGCTTCCGGACAGGGATGGAGACCCAGTACTTC. The gene calls are TRBV5-6 and TRBJ2-5; 8 bases line up with TRBD1. The germline gives CDR1 SGHDT, CDR2 YYEEEE. The V segment lost 2 bases and the J segment 5 bases; nucleotides outside the gene matches: 5. This CDR3 has 14 residues.

About this clonotype itself: This probably arose from a read error, given a far larger clone one base away. The J gene is TRBJ2-5, the V gene TRBV2; 7 positions agree with TRBD2. The CDR3 runs 15 residues. V lost 7 bases and J lost 11; bases outside the gene matches: 19. Germline CDR1 and CDR2: SNHLY and FYNNEI. CDR3 nucleotide sequence: TGTGCCAGCAATCGTCTGGCTAGCGGCATCGGGGGGCAGTACTTC. This sequence encodes CASNRLASGIGGQYF.

This clonotype was observed many times. The gene calls are TRBV5-1 and TRBJ2-7, with D possibly being TRBD2 (6 bases). Germline lookup yields CDR1 SGHRS and CDR2 YFSETQ. V was trimmed by 0 bases and J by 5 bases, leaving 12 bases between them. The CDR3 has 14 amino acids. The CDR3 DNA is TGCGCCAGCAGCTTGGGGCAGGGACTGAACGAGCAGTACTTC. Protein product: CASSLGQGLNEQYF.

This clonotype came up many times. The genes are TRBV11-2 and TRBJ2-5; no firm D call. The V gene lost 5 bases and the J gene lost 5 bases, with 18 bases spanning the gap. CDR1 and CDR2 from the germline V gene are SGHAT and FQNNGV. This CDR3 has 15 residues. As DNA, the CDR3 is TGTGCCAGCAGCCAAATGGCGGCGTTCGGGGAGACCCAGTACTTC. This sequence encodes CASSQMAAFGETQYF.

This clonotype was seen many times. J is TRBJ1-5 and V is TRBV6-1; 8 bases are a match to TRBD1. This CDR3 is built from 18 residues. V gave up 5 bases and J gave up 0 bases; unmatched junction bases: 12. CDR1 is MNHNS, CDR2 SASEGT, per germline. The CDR3 is CASSRAGTGFYSNQPQHF. The DNA for the CDR3 is TGTGCCAGCAGTCGAGCCGGGACAGGATTCTATAGCAATCAGCCCCAGCATTTT.

This clonotype was detected many times. This chain uses TRBV27 with TRBJ1-2; D ambiguous. Germline lookup yields CDR1 MNHEY and CDR2 SMNVEV (reference sequence). V shed 3 bases and J shed 8 bases, with 13 bases lying between them. This CDR3 spans 13 amino acids. The CDR3 here is CASSFGVTGGYTF. CDR3 bases: TGTGCCAGCAGTTTTGGTGTTACGGGCGGCTACACCTTC.

This clonotype was seen ten or more times. V and J are TRBV3-1 and TRBJ2-7; 9 bases are shared with TRBD2. Per the germline V gene, CDR1 is LGHDT and CDR2 is YNNKEL (reference sequence). The CDR3 totals 14 residues. The J segment lost 6 bases and the V segment lost 0 bases, leaving 3 bases of the junction unmatched. The CDR3 bases are TGTGCCAGCAGCCAAGATAGCGGGAGAGGCGAGCAGTACTTC. It translates to CASSQDSGRGEQYF.

This clonotype turned up a few times. This chain connects TRBV19 to TRBJ1-5; no firm D call. V gave up 2 bases and J gave up 7 bases, with 6 bases separating them. This CDR3 region has 12 residues. CDR1 and CDR2 (germline): LNHDA, SQIVND (reference sequence). The CDR3 protein is CASSILTQPQHF. For the CDR3, the DNA is TGTGCCAGTAGTATATTAACCCAGCCCCAGCATTTT.

This clonotype showed up just a few times. The chain employs TRBV24-1 and TRBJ2-2, with 11 bases aligning to TRBD1. The trim removed 5 bases at V and 4 bases at J, leaving 11 bases unmatched. CDR1 is KGHDR and CDR2 is SFDVKD in the germline V gene. The CDR3 totals 18 residues. DNA for the CDR3: TGTGCCACCAGTGGTGAGGACAGGGGGCGAATAAGCACCGGGGAGCTGTTTTTT. It specifies CATSGEDRGRISTGELFF.

This clonotype was recorded many times. The V call is TRBV9, the J call TRBJ1-1, with 8 bases matching TRBD1. Germline CDR1 and CDR2: SGDLS and YYNGEE. The CDR3 loop spans 16 amino acids. The junction had 5 bases not matched to a gene; V was cut back by 0 bases and J by 1 base. Here the CDR3 DNA reads TGTGCCAGCAGCGTAGGGGCAGGGGGCCCGAACACTGAAGCTTTCTTT. Translating gives CASSVGAGGPNTEAFF.

This rearrangement joins TRBV6-2 or TRBV6-3 to TRBJ2-1; D may be TRBD2 (7 bases). The CDR3 extends over 13 amino acids. V dropped 10 bases and J dropped 7 bases, with 17 bases sitting between them. CDR1 MNHEY and CDR2 SVGEGT come from the germline V gene. As DNA, the CDR3 is TGTGCCACTCGGGGGGCCATGCTTAATGAGCAGTTCTTC. It specifies CATRGAMLNEQFF.